This entry lists 13 T cell receptor beta chains sequenced from one sample in a study of shared clonotypes between healthy human individuals. TCRdb keeps only in-frame clones here, not all; method: immunoSEQ multiplex PCR. The table includes about 2.3 million clones, approximately 95% detected once. The sequenced material came from naive CD4+ T cells from PBMCs. Subset here: CD45RA+ positively selected. The receptors were sampled from a man aged 18 to 30 in good health. Some clones in this sample may be carry-over from other donors' samples.

This clone was recorded once. This chain connects TRBV15 to TRBJ2-2; D is unclear. V lost 7 bases to trimming and J lost 1 base, with 10 bases between them. The CDR3 is 14 amino acids. CDR1 LNHNV and CDR2 YYDKDF come from the germline V gene (reference sequence). This chain's CDR3 is CATNRALNTGELFF. In nucleotides, the CDR3 is TGTGCCACCAATCGTGCCCTGAACACCGGGGAGCTGTTTTTT.

V is TRBV28 and J is TRBJ2-1; 10 bases are shared with TRBD2. There are 18 residues in the CDR3. Trimming cost V 6 bases and J 6 bases; bases outside gene matches: 17. The germline gives CDR1 MDHEN, CDR2 SYDVKM. CDR3 sequence (DNA): TGTGCCAGCAGCCTCGGGGGCCCTAGCGGGAGACTCACCAATGAGCAGTTCTTC. Translated, it gives CASSLGGPSGRLTNEQFF.

The V gene is TRBV5-1, the J gene TRBJ2-7, with 9 bases identical to TRBD1. The V and J ends lost 2 bases and 5 bases, in that order; junction bases with no gene match: 5. CDR1 and CDR2 (germline): SGHRS, YFSETQ. There are 14 residues in the CDR3. The CDR3 region has the DNA TGCGCCAGCAGCTTAGGGACAGGGTCAAACGAGCAGTACTTC. Protein sequence: CASSLGTGSNEQYF.

The rearrangement joins TRBV6-6 to TRBJ2-5, with D perhaps TRBD1 or TRBD2 (7 bases each). Trimming shortened V by 4 bases and J by 4 bases, and 10 bases separated the two germline ends. In germline, CDR1 is MNHNY, CDR2 SVGAGI (reference sequence). The CDR3 sequence is 13 residues long. This CDR3 is CASSSGGGETQYF. Written as DNA, the CDR3 is TGTGCCAGCAGTTCAGGGGGGGGAGAGACCCAGTACTTC.

The chain combines TRBV2 with TRBJ1-5, with D possibly matching TRBD1 (5 bases). V lost 6 bases to trimming and J lost 5 bases, with 11 bases between them. Germline CDR1 and CDR2: SNHLY and FYNNEI. The CDR3 consists of 13 residues. The DNA for the CDR3 is TGTGCCAGCAGCTTGGGGCTAGATCAGCCCCAGCATTTT. This sequence encodes CASSLGLDQPQHF.

A single count supports this clone. The chain recombines TRBV6-5 with TRBJ2-3, with D unclear. Germline CDR1 and CDR2: MNHEY and SVGAGI. V was trimmed by 10 bases and J by 0 bases, leaving 17 bases between them. This CDR3 is built from 15 residues. CDR3 region: CATSRAAASTDTQYF. The CDR3 bases are TGTGCCACCTCCCGGGCGGCGGCTAGCACAGATACGCAGTATTTT.

The chain carries TRBV6-1 and TRBJ2-5; D remains unclear. The CDR3 has 14 residues. The germline gives CDR1 MNHNS, CDR2 SASEGT. V gave up 8 bases and J gave up 2 bases, with 15 bases separating them. The CDR3 protein is CASSRPAAQETQYF. For the CDR3, the DNA is TGTGCCAGCTCCCGCCCGGCAGCTCAAGAGACCCAGTACTTC.

The rearrangement uses TRBV19 and TRBJ2-1; 9 bases align to TRBD2. V was pared by 7 bases and J by 7 bases, with 11 bases of the junction left unmatched. This CDR3 has 15 amino acids. Germline CDR1 LNHDA, CDR2 SQIVND (reference sequence). DNA for the CDR3: TGTGCCAGTAAGGCTAGCGGGACGGGTAGGAATGAGCAGTTCTTC. This encodes CASKASGTGRNEQFF.

The genes are TRBV28 and TRBJ1-2, with 7 bases that match TRBD1. Germline assignment: CDR1 MDHEN and CDR2 SYDVKM. This CDR3 spans 13 amino acids. Unmatched junction bases numbered 5, after V lost 6 bases and J lost 4 bases. CDR3 residues: CASRVRGIYGYTF. The CDR3 nucleotides read TGTGCCAGCAGGGTCAGGGGGATCTATGGCTACACCTTC.

The table lists this clone with a count of one. The same CDR3 is also encoded by other DNA sequences in this sample. The chain joins TRBV28 to TRBJ1-2; weak D call: TRBD1 (6 bases). Germline values: CDR1 MDHEN, CDR2 SYDVKM. V shed 6 bases and J shed 2 bases, with 10 bases lying between them. The CDR3 extends over 13 amino acids. The CDR3 sequence is CASRPQGNYGYTF. In DNA form, the CDR3 reads TGTGCCAGCAGACCTCAGGGGAACTATGGCTACACCTTC.

This chain connects TRBV28 to TRBJ1-1; D might be TRBD1 (5 bases). From germline, CDR1 is MDHEN and CDR2 SYDVKM. The CDR3 is made up of 17 amino acids. V lost 6 bases and J 4 bases, leaving 24 bases between the germline ends. This chain's CDR3 is CASSGGVGDPRSTEAFF. The DNA of the CDR3 is TGTGCCAGCAGCGGGGGGGTGGGGGACCCGCGGAGCACTGAAGCTTTCTTT.

V and J are TRBV2 and TRBJ2-3, with a weak D call TRBD1 (6 bases). Germline CDR1 and CDR2: SNHLY and FYNNEI. The CDR3 has 15 amino acids. The V end was cut by 4 bases, the J end by 0 bases, with 11 bases between. The CDR3 loop reads CASSVDRTSTDTQYF. In nucleotides, the CDR3 is TGTGCCAGCAGTGTAGACAGGACTAGCACAGATACGCAGTATTTT.

The chain joins TRBV7-8 to TRBJ1-5; 10 bases line up with TRBD1. The CDR3 contains 16 residues. V lost 6 bases, J lost 3 bases, and 8 bases stayed unmatched. Germline V CDR1 and CDR2: SGHVS, FQNEAQ. The chain's CDR3 is CASSPRTGGVNQPQHF. The CDR3 region has the DNA TGTGCCAGCAGTCCTCGGACAGGGGGAGTCAATCAGCCCCAGCATTTT.